The rows below give T cell receptor beta chains drawn from one sample of a study of T cell responses to AZD1222 COVID-19 vaccine. Sequencing used immunoSEQ multiplex PCR; TCRdb keeps in-frame clones, though not all of them. This sample has about 70,000 clones, with approximately 81% found just once. Specimen: peripheral blood, collected on day 0 of AZD1222 vaccination. These receptors were collected from an adult in good health. Each CDR3 is given with its conserved first and last residue. A D gene is named only where the DNA matches it firmly. Rows give clone size only sometimes, using once, few, many, or a class for an expanded clone.

length	D	V	size	J	DNA	CDR3
14	NA	TRBV4-1	NA	TRBJ2-7	TGCGCCAGCAGCCAATATTTGAACTCCTACGAGCAGTACTTC	CASSQYLNSYEQYF
16	NA	TRBV7-8	NA	TRBJ1-1	TGTGCCAGCAGCTTAGAAGGGCAACCTACGGGGACTGAAGCTTTCTTT	CASSLEGQPTGTEAFF
13	NA	TRBV5-1	NA	TRBJ2-7	TGCGCCAGCAGCTTTGGATTAAACTACGAGCAGTACTTC	CASSFGLNYEQYF
17	TRBD2	TRBV9	once	TRBJ2-5	TGTGCCAGCAGCGCCGGACTAGCGGGCGGGGGGCAAGAGACCCAGTACTTC	CASSAGLAGGGQETQYF
14	TRBD1	TRBV5-1	NA	TRBJ1-1	TGCGCCAGCAGCTTGGCTCCAGGGGGCACTGAAGCTTTCTTT	CASSLAPGGTEAFF
14	TRBD1	TRBV30	NA	TRBJ1-6	TGTGCCTGGAGTCTGGACAGGGGCAGCTCACCCCTCCACTTT	CAWSLDRGSSPLHF
14	TRBD1	TRBV6-1	NA	TRBJ1-6	TGTGCCAGCAGGGAAGGGACAGGGAATTCACCCCTCCACTTT	CASREGTGNSPLHF
12	NA	TRBV12-3/TRBV12-4	NA	TRBJ2-1	TGTGCCAGCAGAAGGACTGCTAGCGAGCAGTTCTTC	CASRRTASEQFF
15	TRBD1	TRBV6-5	NA	TRBJ2-3	TGTGCCAGCAGGATCCAGGGACAGGAAACAGATACGCAGTATTTT	CASRIQGQETDTQYF
13	NA	TRBV19	NA	TRBJ1-1	TGTGCCAGTACCCCGGAACCGAACACTGAAGCTTTCTTT	CASTPEPNTEAFF
16	NA	TRBV7-6	NA	TRBJ1-3	TGTGCCAGCAGCTTAGGGGCAGTTGGCTCTGGAAACACCATATATTTT	CASSLGAVGSGNTIYF
13	NA	TRBV13	NA	TRBJ2-7	TGTGCCAGCAGCTTAGCGGGATCGAACGAGCAGTACTTC	CASSLAGSNEQYF
14	NA	TRBV19	NA	TRBJ1-2	TGTGCCAGTAGTATCTCGGGGGTAAACTATGGCTACACCTTC	CASSISGVNYGYTF
16	NA	TRBV12-1	NA	TRBJ2-1	TGTGCCAGCAGCTCAACGTTGGGGACCCGCACCACTGAGCAGTTCTTC	CASSSTLGTRTTEQFF
14	NA	TRBV5-6	NA	TRBJ2-1	TGTGCCAGCAGCTTGACTACTTCATGGAATGAGCAGTTCTTC	CASSLTTSWNEQFF
16	NA	TRBV5-1	NA	TRBJ1-1	TGCGCCAGCAGCTTTACAACAGGAACGTTGAACACTGAAGCTTTCTTT	CASSFTTGTLNTEAFF
16	NA	TRBV9	NA	TRBJ2-7	TGTGCCAGCACCGACAAAAGGGGATCTCCAACCTACGAGCAGTACTTC	CASTDKRGSPTYEQYF
13	NA	TRBV12-3/TRBV12-4	NA	TRBJ1-2	TGTGCCAGCACCCCCGTCAGGGACTATGGCTACACCTTC	CASTPVRDYGYTF
14	NA	TRBV2	NA	TRBJ2-7	TGTGCCACCGTCAGAACAGGGAGCTCCTACGAGCAGTACTTC	CATVRTGSSYEQYF
13	NA	TRBV9	NA	TRBJ1-5	TGTGCCAGCAGCGCGTCAGGGTATCAGCCCCAGCATTTT	CASSASGYQPQHF
12	NA	TRBV19	NA	TRBJ1-2	TGTGCCAGTAGTCCGGGAGCCTATGGCTACACCTTC	CASSPGAYGYTF
13	NA	TRBV11-2	NA	TRBJ1-1	TGTGCCAGCAGCTTAGGACCGAACACTGAAGCTTTCTTT	CASSLGPNTEAFF
15	NA	TRBV3-1/TRBV3-2	NA	TRBJ2-5	TGTGCCAGCAGCCAAACCTCCCACAGGCTAGAGACCCAGTACTTC	CASSQTSHRLETQYF
17	TRBD1	TRBV7-8	NA	TRBJ2-3	TGTGCCAGCAGCTTAAGACCCGGGACAGGGGGAAGGGATACGCAGTATTTT	CASSLRPGTGGRDTQYF
13	TRBD1	TRBV12-5	NA	TRBJ1-1	TGTGCTAGTGGGGGGACAGGGAACACTGAAGCTTTCTTT	CASGGTGNTEAFF
14	NA	TRBV10-3	NA	TRBJ1-3	TGTGCCATCAGTGAGAATCCTTCTGGAAACACCATATATTTT	CAISENPSGNTIYF
16	NA	TRBV19	once	TRBJ2-1	TGTGCCAGTACCCCACGGGGGTCGCGTTCCTACAATGAGCAGTTCTTC	CASTPRGSRSYNEQFF
15	TRBD1	TRBV29-1	NA	TRBJ2-7	TGCAGCGCCACACCTTGGGACAGTTTGGGATACGAGCAGTACTTC	CSATPWDSLGYEQYF
12	TRBD1	TRBV6-6	NA	TRBJ2-7	TGTGCCAGCAGTTACACAGGGGACGAGCAGTACTTC	CASSYTGDEQYF
15	TRBD1	TRBV6-5	NA	TRBJ1-3	TGTGCCAGCAGTTCTAACAGGGGTTGGCGAAACACCATATATTTT	CASSSNRGWRNTIYF
14	NA	TRBV6-1	NA	TRBJ1-4	TGTGCCAGCAGTGAGGGGACTGCGGGGGAAAAACTGTTTTTT	CASSEGTAGEKLFF
15	NA	TRBV7-2	once	TRBJ1-6	TGTGCCAGCAGCTTAGGACGGTCCCCGAATTCACCCCTCCACTTT	CASSLGRSPNSPLHF
14	NA	TRBV2	NA	TRBJ2-5	TGTGCCAGCAGTGAGGACAGTAAACAAGAGACCCAGTACTTC	CASSEDSKQETQYF
14	NA	TRBV2	NA	TRBJ1-1	TGTGCCAGCAATCCCCAGGGGATTAACACTGAAGCTTTCTTT	CASNPQGINTEAFF
16	TRBD1	TRBV5-1	NA	TRBJ1-4	TGCGCCAGCAGTTTTAGGACAGGGAGTGAGAATGAAAAACTGTTTTTT	CASSFRTGSENEKLFF
15	NA	TRBV7-6	once	TRBJ1-5	TGTGCCAGCAGCCGGATGACAGGCCTCAATCAGCCCCAGCATTTT	CASSRMTGLNQPQHF
14	TRBD1	TRBV5-4	few	TRBJ2-7	TGTGCCAGCAGCCCAAGGGACAGGGTAAGGGAGCAGTACTTC	CASSPRDRVREQYF
13	NA	TRBV7-9	NA	TRBJ2-7	TGTGCCAGCAGTCCTACAGGGTCCTACGAGCAGTACTTC	CASSPTGSYEQYF
16	TRBD1	TRBV13	few	TRBJ1-2	TGTGCCAGCAGCTTAGGGGGACAGGTAGCTAACTATGGCTACACCTTC	CASSLGGQVANYGYTF
13	NA	TRBV7-2	few	TRBJ2-7	TGTGCCAGCAGCTCCTTGGGGGGATACGAGCAGTACTTC	CASSSLGGYEQYF
16	NA	TRBV7-9	NA	TRBJ1-6	TGTGCCAGCAGCCCCATGGGGGGGCGATCGCATTCACCCCTCCACTTT	CASSPMGGRSHSPLHF
13	NA	TRBV25-1	NA	TRBJ1-3	TGTGCCAGCAGTGTGAGGGGTGGAAACACCATATATTTT	CASSVRGGNTIYF
15	NA	TRBV23-1	NA	TRBJ2-2	TGCGCCAGCACCCGACTTAGGGGGTTCACCGGGGAGCTGTTTTTT	CASTRLRGFTGELFF
15	NA	TRBV7-3	NA	TRBJ2-3	TGTGCCAGCAGCTTAGCAGGGTCCGTAGCAGATACGCAGTATTTT	CASSLAGSVADTQYF
15	TRBD1	TRBV3-1/TRBV3-2	NA	TRBJ1-4	TGTGCCAGCAGCCATAGGGGACAGGGTTATGAAAAACTGTTTTTT	CASSHRGQGYEKLFF
16	NA	TRBV29-1	few	TRBJ2-7	TGCAGCGTTGAAGATGCCGGCCAGGGCAGGGAGTACGAGCAGTACTTC	CSVEDAGQGREYEQYF
14	NA	TRBV5-4	few	TRBJ2-4	TGTGCCAGCAGCTTCTTTGGAGCGGACAACATTCAGTACTTC	CASSFFGADNIQYF
16	NA	TRBV10-1	NA	TRBJ1-4	TGCGCCAGCAGTTCTAACGGCAGGGAGGGTAATATAAAACTGTTTTTT	CASSSNGREGNIKLFF
14	NA	TRBV6-1	NA	TRBJ1-1	TGTGCCAGCAGTGAAGCCAGAGGGTACACTGAAGCTTTCTTT	CASSEARGYTEAFF
14	NA	TRBV10-1	NA	TRBJ2-7	TGCGCCAGCAGTGAGTATAGGGACACCCTCCTCCAGTACTTC	CASSEYRDTLLQYF
11	NA	TRBV19	NA	TRBJ1-2	TGTGCCAGTATGGGTGGTTATGGCTACACCTTC	CASMGGYGYTF
15	TRBD1	TRBV5-1	NA	TRBJ2-2	TGCGCCAGCAGCTCAACAGGGGGAAACACCGGGGAGCTGTTTTTT	CASSSTGGNTGELFF
15	TRBD1	TRBV5-1	NA	TRBJ1-1	TGCGCCAGCAAAGGACAGGGGGCGATGAACACTGAAGCTTTCTTT	CASKGQGAMNTEAFF